These 8 T cell receptor beta chains were all obtained from the same sample, sequenced in a study of T-cell memory formation after mild COVID-19. TCRdb called the 5' RACE reads again in MiXCR, with one record for every CDR3 protein. The top ten hold around 8.8% of the sample, which has about 430,000 distinct CDR3 sequences, 20% to 25% seen once. The specimen was PBMCs or a T cell subset sorted from them (not recorded which). All receptors derive from an adult woman who had mild COVID-19 (a few samples of this study predate the infection). Cell type and time point are not known.

This chain uses TRBV2 with TRBJ1-1, with D possibly matching TRBD1 (5 bases). Germline V gene data show CDR1 as SNHLY and CDR2 as FYNNEI. V was shortened by 7 bases and J by 0 bases, with 9 bases between the two germline ends. This CDR3 has 13 residues. The CDR3: CASTSTVNTEAFF. CDR3 sequence (DNA): TGTGCCAGCACCTCGACAGTGAACACTGAAGCTTTCTTT.

A few counts support this clonotype. The rearrangement links TRBV7-2 to TRBJ1-2; TRBD1 aligns across 7 bases. CDR1 and CDR2 from the germline V gene are SGHTA and FQGNSA. The CDR3 has 13 residues. The J segment lost 8 bases and the V segment lost 0 bases, leaving 3 bases of the junction unmatched. This chain's CDR3 is CASSLADRKGYTF. In DNA form, the CDR3 reads TGTGCCAGCAGCTTAGCGGACAGGAAAGGCTACACCTTC.

The V gene is TRBV30, the J gene TRBJ2-1; 13 nucleotides line up with TRBD2. The V segment lost 1 base and the J segment 15 bases; nucleotides outside the gene matches: 12. The CDR3 length is 15 residues. Germline lookup yields CDR1 GTSNPN and CDR2 SVGIG (reference sequence). The CDR3 loop is CAWSAPTSGGPGPFF. The CDR3 DNA reads as TGTGCCTGGAGTGCACCGACTAGCGGGGGGCCGGGGCCGTTCTTC.

This sequence joins TRBV27 and TRBJ1-1, with TRBD1 identical over 9 bases. The CDR3 covers 14 residues. Germline CDR1 and CDR2: MNHEY and SMNVEV (reference sequence). After removal of 8 bases from V and 5 bases from J, the junction contained 9 bases not matched to a gene. The CDR3 here is CASGRGTGLTEAFF. CDR3 sequence (DNA): TGTGCCAGCGGAAGAGGGACAGGGTTAACTGAAGCTTTCTTT.

The count of this clonotype is one. The rearrangement uses TRBV7-2 and TRBJ1-4; no reliable D call. The CDR3 is 16 residues long. Germline V lookup: CDR1 SGHTA, CDR2 FQGNSA. V lost 1 base and J 6 bases, leaving 15 bases between the germline ends. The DNA for the CDR3 is TGTGCCAGCAGCTTAGGGGGTTGGTACTTTGATGAAAAACTGTTTTTT. The encoded protein is CASSLGGWYFDEKLFF. Full variable domain (outside the CDR3, taken from reference TRBV7-2 and TRBJ1-4): GAGVSQSPSNKVTEKGKDVELRCDPISGHTALYWYRQSLGQGLEFLIYFQGNSAPDKSGLPSDRFSAERTGGSVSTLTIQRTQQEDSAVYLCASSLGGWYFDEKLFFGSGTQLSVL.

The chain recombines TRBV20-1 with TRBJ2-5, with D hard to call. Germline loops: CDR1 DFQATT, CDR2 SNEGSKA (reference sequence). The CDR3 covers 14 residues. V lost 1 base to trimming and J lost 0 bases, with 9 bases between them. In DNA form, the CDR3 reads TGCAGTGCTAGAGTTGGTGGATACCAAGAGACCCAGTACTTC. Encoded protein: CSARVGGYQETQYF.

This clonotype occurred many times. The rearrangement uses TRBV7-8 and TRBJ2-3, with D possibly matching TRBD2 (6 bases). The CDR3 runs 18 residues. With 4 bases removed from V and 2 bases from J, the gap between germline ends came to 22 bases. Germline lookup yields CDR1 SGHVS and CDR2 FQNEAQ. In DNA, the CDR3 is TGTGCCAGCAGCTCCCCCGGGACTCCCACACGGTTCACAGATACGCAGTATTTT. It is translated as CASSSPGTPTRFTDTQYF.

The chain uses TRBV6-5 and TRBJ1-2; D ambiguous. The germline CDR1 and CDR2 sequences are MNHEY and SVGAGI. The CDR3 runs 14 residues. The V end was cut by 5 bases, the J end by 4 bases, with 14 bases between. The CDR3 is CASSPRHGSYGYTF. Written as DNA, the CDR3 is TGTGCCAGCAGTCCCCGCCATGGGTCCTATGGCTACACCTTC.